The 20 T cell receptor beta chains presented below share a single source sample, sequenced in a study of Tregs in tolerant kidney transplant recipients. TCRdb's table, derived via immunoSEQ multiplex PCR, lists solely in-frame clones and lacks some. The data hold 80,000 to 90,000 clones, with around 90% observed a single time. The sample comprised CD8+ T cells from blood. The receptors originated from a human donor in good health.

This rearrangement joins TRBV6-5 to TRBJ1-1; D ambiguous. Per germline, CDR1 MNHEY and CDR2 SVGAGI. The CDR3 has 14 amino acids. Trimming removed 2 bases at V and 0 bases at J, with 7 bases between. The CDR3 region is CASSYGQMNTEAFF. CDR3 coding DNA: TGTGCCAGCAGTTACGGGCAGATGAACACTGAAGCTTTCTTT.

The chain combines TRBV6-1 with TRBJ1-2; 8 nucleotides agree with TRBD1. Per germline, CDR1 MNHNS and CDR2 SASEGT. This CDR3 is built from 15 residues. Trimming cost V 4 bases and J 0 bases; bases outside gene matches: 4. The CDR3 loop is CASSGGTGANYGYTF. The CDR3 region has the DNA TGTGCCAGCAGTGGAGGGACAGGAGCTAACTATGGCTACACCTTC.

The rearrangement links TRBV2 to TRBJ1-1, with D possibly being TRBD1 (5 bases). The CDR3 is made up of 14 amino acids. Trimming pared 10 bases from V and 3 bases from J, leaving 18 bases between. Germline CDR1 is SNHLY and CDR2 is FYNNEI. The DNA of the CDR3 is TGTGCCATCTATCCTCAGGGCTCCGACACTGAAGCTTTCTTT. This codes for CAIYPQGSDTEAFF.

This clone was seen a single time. The rearrangement joins TRBV19 to TRBJ2-1, with D perhaps assigned TRBD1 or TRBD2 (5 bases each). The CDR3 spans 15 residues. V lost 3 bases, J lost 4 bases, and 13 bases lay in between. CDR1 LNHDA and CDR2 SQIVND come from the germline V gene (reference sequence). The CDR3 is CASSIVRGVYNEQFF. The CDR3 DNA reads as TGTGCCAGTAGTATTGTTCGAGGGGTTTACAATGAGCAGTTCTTC.

The chain couples TRBV5-1 to TRBJ1-1, with D unclear. Germline V gene lookup returns CDR1 SGHRS and CDR2 YFSETQ. The CDR3 is 14 amino acids. Trimming shortened V by 0 bases and J by 5 bases, and 11 bases separated the two germline ends. The CDR3 DNA follows: TGCGCCAGCAGCTTGGCGCGGGGTGATACTGAAGCTTTCTTT. Translation gives CASSLARGDTEAFF.

This clone has just a few counts. V and J are TRBV7-6 and TRBJ1-3; possibly TRBD1 for D (5 bases). Germline CDR1 and CDR2: SGHVS and FNYEAQ. This CDR3 has 15 amino acids. Trimming left V 5 bases short and J 4 bases short, with 15 bases between. The CDR3 is CASSPLYQGGNTIYF. CDR3 nucleotide sequence: TGTGCCAGCAGCCCCCTCTATCAGGGAGGAAACACCATATATTTT.

This chain links TRBV27 with TRBJ1-2; D is uncertain. The CDR3 covers 15 residues. Germline CDR1 reads MNHEY; CDR2 reads SMNVEV (reference sequence). Trimming cost V 0 bases and J 8 bases, with 16 bases left between them. DNA of the CDR3: TGTGCCAGCAGTTTATCTGCAGATTCCGCCGACGGCTACACCTTC. It encodes CASSLSADSADGYTF.

The J gene is TRBJ2-7, the V gene TRBV27, with 8 bases aligning to TRBD2. The germline V gene encodes CDR1 MNHEY and CDR2 SMNVEV (reference sequence). The CDR3 is 14 residues long. The V and J ends lost 5 bases and 4 bases, in that order; junction bases with no gene match: 7. The CDR3 protein is CASSVGLAVYEQYF. The CDR3 nucleotides read TGTGCCAGCAGTGTAGGACTAGCAGTATACGAGCAGTACTTC.

The gene calls are TRBV7-9 and TRBJ2-7; 9 bases are shared with TRBD1. The CDR3 has 15 amino acids. Germline CDR1 reads SEHNR; CDR2 reads FQNEAQ (reference sequence). V lost 4 bases and J lost 2; bases outside the gene matches: 6. DNA for the CDR3: TGTGCCAGCAGCTCCCGGGACAGGGCTCCCTACGAGCAGTACTTC. It is translated as CASSSRDRAPYEQYF.

The chain is built from TRBV6-5 and TRBJ1-1; D remains unclear. The ends were cut back, 0 bases at V and 3 bases at J, with 5 bases in the middle. This CDR3 has 13 residues. The germline V gene encodes CDR1 MNHEY and CDR2 SVGAGI. CDR3 bases: TGTGCCAGCAGTTACTCGCAGGACACTGAAGCTTTCTTT. Protein: CASSYSQDTEAFF.

The CDR3 DNA follows: TGTGCCTGGAGCAAACCGATGAACACTGAAGCTTTCTTT. This sequence encodes CAWSKPMNTEAFF. The rearrangement links TRBV30 to TRBJ1-1; D unclear. The V gene's germline CDR1 is GTSNPN and CDR2 SVGIG (reference sequence). There are 13 residues in the CDR3. Deletions cut 3 bases from V and 0 bases from J, with 8 bases between.

The chain carries TRBV5-1 and TRBJ1-5, with a tentative D call TRBD1 (6 bases). V shed 5 bases and J shed 0 bases, with 18 bases lying between them. The CDR3 runs 17 residues. Germline V gene lookup returns CDR1 SGHRS and CDR2 YFSETQ. CDR3 in amino acids: CASSLNPGTISNQPQHF. DNA for the CDR3: TGCGCCAGCAGTCTAAACCCCGGGACAATTAGCAATCAGCCCCAGCATTTT.

The chain uses TRBV27 and TRBJ2-2, with TRBD1 matching 9 bases. The germline CDR1 and CDR2 sequences are MNHEY and SMNVEV (reference sequence). The CDR3 is made up of 15 amino acids. The V and J ends lost 5 bases and 6 bases, in that order; junction bases with no gene match: 7. In DNA form, the CDR3 reads TGTGCCAGCAGTACGACAGGGGGAAGCGCCGGGGAGCTGTTTTTT. Amino acid sequence: CASSTTGGSAGELFF.

CDR3 in amino acids: CASTPGGGETQYF. For the CDR3, the DNA is TGTGCCAGCACCCCGGGTGGTGGGGAGACCCAGTACTTC. The chain is built from TRBV6-5 and TRBJ2-5; no firm D call. The CDR3 is made up of 13 amino acids. The V and J ends lost 7 bases and 5 bases respectively, with 14 bases between them. Germline loops: CDR1 MNHEY, CDR2 SVGAGI.

Note on this clone: Other nucleotide sequences from this sample produce the same CDR3. The chain combines TRBV29-1 with TRBJ1-2, with D possibly being TRBD1 (5 bases). Between the trimmed V and J ends, which lost 1 base and 8 bases, there was a span of 8 bases. Looked up from germline, CDR1 is SQVTM and CDR2 is ANQGSEA. The CDR3 is 11 amino acids. The CDR3, as DNA: TGCAGCGTTGAAGGTCGGGGGGGCTACACCTTC. This codes for CSVEGRGGYTF.

V is TRBV4-1 and J is TRBJ1-5; D is uncertain. This CDR3 has 15 amino acids. Germline CDR1 and CDR2: MGHRA and YSYEKL. The V gene lost 1 base and the J gene lost 6 bases, with 13 bases spanning the gap. CDR3 residues: CASSQAIGVGQPQHF. The CDR3 nucleotides read TGCGCCAGCAGCCAAGCCATCGGTGTAGGTCAGCCCCAGCATTTT.

This sequence joins TRBV19 and TRBJ1-2; the D gene is possibly TRBD1 (6 bases). The V end was cut by 8 bases, the J end by 0 bases, with 16 bases between. CDR1 and CDR2 (germline): LNHDA, SQIVND (reference sequence). This CDR3 comprises 15 residues. DNA of the CDR3: TGTGCCAGTCGAGGGACATCCGATCCTAACTATGGCTACACCTTC. Its translation: CASRGTSDPNYGYTF. Using reference TRBV19 and TRBJ1-2 for the parts outside the CDR3, the full variable domain is DGGITQSPKYLFRKEGQNVTLSCEQNLNHDAMYWYRQDPGQGLRLIYYSQIVNDFQKGDIAEGYSVSREKKESFPLTVTSAQKNPTAFYLCASRGTSDPNYGYTFGSGTRLTVV.

The chain carries TRBV9 and TRBJ2-7; maybe TRBD1 (5 bases). Germline CDR1 is SGDLS and CDR2 is YYNGEE. The V end lost 5 bases, the J end lost 7 bases, and 10 bases lay between the germline ends. The CDR3 has 11 residues. This CDR3 reads CASSDAGEQYF. The DNA for the CDR3 is TGTGCCAGCAGTGACGCAGGGGAGCAGTACTTC.

The chain couples TRBV2 to TRBJ1-1; D not resolved. This CDR3 has 15 residues. The V and J ends lost 1 base and 1 base respectively, with 10 bases between them. Looked up from germline, CDR1 is SNHLY and CDR2 is FYNNEI. DNA for the CDR3: TGTGCCAGCAGTGAAGGGACCGTAGGGAACACTGAAGCTTTCTTT. Translation gives CASSEGTVGNTEAFF.

The chain employs TRBV6-1 and TRBJ2-2; TRBD1 might be the D (6 bases). The germline V gene encodes CDR1 MNHNS and CDR2 SASEGT. The CDR3 has 16 residues. The V gene lost 4 bases and the J gene lost 4 bases, with 16 bases spanning the gap. The CDR3 DNA follows: TGTGCCAGCAGTGCGACCGGGACAATACTCACCGGGGAGCTGTTTTTT. Amino acid sequence: CASSATGTILTGELFF.